This entry lists 12 T cell receptor beta chains sequenced from one sample in a study of OX40 agonist ivuxolimab in advanced cancers. Clones were sequenced by immunoSEQ multiplex PCR, and TCRdb holds only the in-frame ones, with some missing. This sample has about 62,000 clones, with about 85% found just once. The input for sequencing was CD4+ or CD8+ T cells sorted from blood, taken in a trial of the OX40 agonist ivuxolimab. Receptors were obtained from an adult with an advanced solid tumor such as melanoma, head and neck, liver or kidney cancer.

The V and J genes are TRBV12-5 and TRBJ2-1, with D perhaps matching TRBD2 (5 bases). Trimming cost V 5 bases and J 9 bases, with 11 bases left between them. The CDR3 consists of 12 residues. In germline, CDR1 is LGHNT, CDR2 FRNRAP. In DNA form, the CDR3 reads TGTGCTAGTGGTCGTGACGGAGGTGAGCAGTTCTTC. This sequence encodes CASGRDGGEQFF.

CDR3 DNA: TGTGCCAGCAGCTTACGGCTCTCTGAAAAACTGTTTTTT. Translated: CASSLRLSEKLFF. The chain links TRBV11-2 to TRBJ1-4; D is unclear. This CDR3 is 13 amino acids long. Trimming pared 2 bases from V and 7 bases from J, leaving 8 bases between. CDR1 SGHAT and CDR2 FQNNGV come from the germline V gene.

The rearrangement joins TRBV13 to TRBJ2-1; D is possibly TRBD2 (5 bases). Germline V CDR1 and CDR2: PRHDT, FYEKMQ (reference sequence). There are 13 residues in the CDR3. The V gene lost 5 bases and the J gene lost 2 bases, with 7 bases spanning the gap. The chain's CDR3 is CASSNGAYNEQFF. The CDR3 bases are TGTGCCAGCAGCAACGGGGCCTACAATGAGCAGTTCTTC.

V gene TRBV28 combines with J gene TRBJ1-5, with D possibly matching TRBD1 (5 bases). Germline V gives CDR1 MDHEN, CDR2 SYDVKM. This CDR3 is built from 15 residues. The ends were cut back, 5 bases at V and 1 base at J, with 12 bases in the middle. CDR3 in amino acids: CASSQQPGSNQPQHF. CDR3 sequence (DNA): TGTGCCAGCAGTCAGCAGCCAGGGAGCAATCAGCCCCAGCATTTT.

V is TRBV19 and J is TRBJ1-2; tentatively, D is TRBD1 (5 bases). Germline CDR1 reads LNHDA; CDR2 reads SQIVND (reference sequence). V was pared by 6 bases and J by 8 bases, with 10 bases between. The length of the CDR3 is 11 residues. CDR3 residues: CASRRGSGYTF. The CDR3 DNA follows: TGTGCCAGTAGGAGGGGTTCGGGCTACACCTTC.

This clone was observed a few times. V usage is TRBV6-1 and J usage is TRBJ2-6; TRBD1 matches 9 bases. CDR3 length equals 18 residues. Germline V gene sequence: CDR1 MNHNS, CDR2 SASEGT. V lost 1 base and J lost 1; bases outside the gene matches: 5. CDR3 residues: CASSEGEDRGSGANVLTF. In DNA form, the CDR3 reads TGTGCCAGCAGTGAAGGAGAGGACAGGGGTTCTGGGGCCAACGTCCTGACTTTC.

The rearrangement uses TRBV6-1 and TRBJ2-2; 8 bases map to TRBD1. Germline CDR1 reads MNHNS; CDR2 reads SASEGT. J gave up 7 bases and V 4 bases, and 5 bases lay outside the gene matches. This CDR3 contains 14 residues. The CDR3 bases are TGTGCCAGCAGTGTAGACAGGGGTTTCGGGGAGCTGTTTTTT. It codes for CASSVDRGFGELFF.

The chain joins TRBV5-4 to TRBJ2-7; 8 bases match TRBD2. CDR1 is SGHNT and CDR2 is YYREEE in the germline V gene (reference sequence). CDR3 length equals 15 residues. V lost 5 bases to trimming and J lost 4 bases; unmatched junction nucleotides: 11. The CDR3 nucleotides read TGTGCCAGCAGTAGGGGTATAGCGGGGACATACGAGCAGTACTTC. It yields the protein CASSRGIAGTYEQYF.

The chain recombines TRBV7-9 with TRBJ2-7, with D perhaps TRBD2 (5 bases). V gave up 3 bases and J gave up 2 bases, with 8 bases separating them. Germline values: CDR1 SEHNR, CDR2 FQNEAQ (reference sequence). This CDR3 contains 13 residues. This chain's CDR3 is CASSFGVTYEQYF. The DNA for the CDR3 is TGTGCCAGCAGCTTCGGGGTTACCTACGAGCAGTACTTC.

CDR3 nucleotide sequence: TGTGCCAGCCTAGGGGGTGGGGAAAAACTGTTTTTT. Its protein is CASLGGGEKLFF. V usage is TRBV6-6 and J usage is TRBJ1-4; maybe TRBD1 (6 bases). Germline lookup yields CDR1 MNHNY and CDR2 SVGAGI (reference sequence). The CDR3 is 12 amino acids. Trimming cost V 8 bases and J 8 bases, with 12 bases left between them.

The chain recombines TRBV20-1 with TRBJ1-6; possibly TRBD1 for D (6 bases). Germline loops: CDR1 DFQATT, CDR2 SNEGSKA (reference sequence). CDR3 length equals 11 residues. With 3 bases removed from V and 14 bases from J, the gap between germline ends came to 11 bases. Written as DNA, the CDR3 is TGCAGTGCTAGGATACAGGGAGCCCTCCACTTT. Protein sequence: CSARIQGALHF.

DNA of the CDR3: TGTGCCAGCTCACCAGCGGGAGGGCCCGACGAGCAGTACTTC. It codes for CASSPAGGPDEQYF. This chain links TRBV18 with TRBJ2-7, with 9 bases lining up with TRBD2. The germline V gene encodes CDR1 KGHSH and CDR2 LQKENI. CDR3 size: 14 residues. V dropped 2 bases and J dropped 5; count of bases not matched to a gene: 4.